Listed here are 18 T cell receptor beta chains from one sample, sequenced in a study of cytomegalovirus exposure and HLA in healthy donors. The PCR was carried out with 60 Vbeta primers and 13 Jbeta primers. Method: immunoSEQ multiplex PCR; TCRdb's copy keeps in-frame clones and lacks some. Here the sample spans 160,000 or so clones, approximately 80% being singletons. What was sequenced was PBMCs. These receptor sequences come from a man younger than 45 in good health and CMV-seronegative.

J is TRBJ1-1 and V is TRBV30; TRBD1 agrees at 9 bases. Per the germline V gene, CDR1 is GTSNPN and CDR2 is SVGIG (reference sequence). The J segment lost 7 bases and the V segment lost 3 bases, leaving 15 bases of the junction unmatched. This CDR3 spans 16 amino acids. CDR3 in DNA: TGTGCCTGGAGCCCCCCGGAACAGACAGGGGGAAATGAAGCTTTCTTT. It encodes CAWSPPEQTGGNEAFF.

The chain has TRBV27 and TRBJ1-5; TRBD1 might be the D (5 bases). V was shortened by 3 bases and J by 5 bases, with 11 bases between the two germline ends. The CDR3 totals 14 residues. From germline, CDR1 is MNHEY and CDR2 SMNVEV (reference sequence). In DNA form, the CDR3 reads TGTGCCAGCAGTTTCAGCAGGGTGGATCAGCCCCAGCATTTT. Translating it yields CASSFSRVDQPQHF.

A few counts support this clone. The chain combines TRBV7-2 with TRBJ1-6; 8 bases agree with TRBD1. The CDR3 has 14 residues. V lost 5 bases to trimming and J lost 11 bases; unmatched junction nucleotides: 8. Germline CDR1 is SGHTA and CDR2 is FQGNSA. As DNA, the CDR3 is TGTGCCAGCAGCCCAGACAGGGGTTGGCCACCCCTCCACTTT. This codes for CASSPDRGWPPLHF.

V and J are TRBV7-2 and TRBJ1-4; the D is unclear. The germline V and J ends were trimmed by 7 bases and 4 bases, with 13 bases remaining between them. This CDR3 is 14 amino acids long. Germline loops: CDR1 SGHTA, CDR2 FQGNSA. In DNA form, the CDR3 reads TGTGCCAGCACCGATCCGGGTCTTAATGAAAAACTGTTTTTT. Translating gives CASTDPGLNEKLFF.

The rearrangement uses TRBV9 and TRBJ1-4; 9 bases agree with TRBD1. Unmatched junction bases numbered 10, after V lost 1 base and J lost 6 bases. Germline-derived CDR1 and CDR2 are SGDLS and YYNGEE. The CDR3 length is 17 residues. In DNA form, the CDR3 reads TGTGCCAGCAGCGTAATGTCTGGGAGGACAGGGGATGAAAAACTGTTTTTT. This gives the protein CASSVMSGRTGDEKLFF.

This clone was picked up a small number of times. The J gene is TRBJ2-1, the V gene TRBV4-1; D gene ambiguous. The CDR3 is 13 residues long. Trimming shortened V by 1 base and J by 5 bases, and 6 bases separated the two germline ends. In germline, CDR1 is MGHRA, CDR2 YSYEKL. CDR3 bases: TGCGCCAGCAGCCAAGGACTGAACAATGAGCAGTTCTTC. This encodes CASSQGLNNEQFF.

V usage is TRBV9 and J usage is TRBJ1-3, with 8 bases matching TRBD1. CDR1 is SGDLS and CDR2 is YYNGEE in the germline V gene. The V gene end was trimmed by 0 bases and the J gene end by 0 bases; junction bases not matched to a gene: 8. The CDR3 has 18 amino acids. This chain's CDR3 is CASSVVSGTGFSGNTIYF. CDR3 nucleotide sequence: TGTGCCAGCAGCGTAGTTTCGGGGACAGGCTTCTCTGGAAACACCATATATTTT. Full variable domain (outside the CDR3, taken from reference TRBV9 and TRBJ1-3): DSGVTQTPKHLITATGQRVTLRCSPRSGDLSVYWYQQSLDQGLQFLIQYYNGEERAKGNILERFSAQQFPDLHSELNLSSLELGDSALYFCASSVVSGTGFSGNTIYFGEGSWLTVV.

The sample holds a few counts of this clone. The chain couples TRBV27 to TRBJ2-7; D perhaps matches TRBD2 (6 bases). The CDR3 loop spans 11 amino acids. CDR1 and CDR2 (germline): MNHEY, SMNVEV (reference sequence). The V end was cut by 6 bases, the J end by 7 bases, with 10 bases between. In nucleotides, the CDR3 is TGTGCCAGCAGCCCCGGGAGAGAGCAGTACTTC. Amino acid sequence: CASSPGREQYF.

This sequence joins TRBV19 and TRBJ2-3; weak D call: TRBD1 (5 bases). CDR1 is LNHDA and CDR2 is SQIVND in the germline V gene (reference sequence). The CDR3 is 14 amino acids. With 4 bases removed from V and 7 bases from J, the gap between germline ends came to 15 bases. The CDR3 loop is CASSSTGGSNTQYF. The CDR3 DNA reads TGTGCCAGTAGTAGTACAGGTGGATCTAATACGCAGTATTTT.

This clone was found a few times. This sequence joins TRBV6-5 and TRBJ2-7; 9 nucleotides align to TRBD1. The CDR3 is made up of 16 amino acids. V shed 1 base, J shed 2 bases, and the junction held 6 bases outside the gene matches. Germline assignment: CDR1 MNHEY and CDR2 SVGAGI. The CDR3 loop reads CASSYYMTGGTYEQYF. The CDR3 DNA is TGTGCCAGCAGTTACTACATGACAGGGGGTACCTACGAGCAGTACTTC.

The count of this clone is one. The chain employs TRBV30 and TRBJ1-1; 7 positions agree with TRBD1. Germline V gives CDR1 GTSNPN, CDR2 SVGIG (reference sequence). There are 15 residues in the CDR3. V dropped 2 bases and J dropped 5; count of bases not matched to a gene: 11. CDR3 region: CAWSSGGSVRTEAFF. The CDR3 DNA is TGTGCCTGGAGTTCAGGGGGATCGGTAAGGACTGAAGCTTTCTTT. The full variable domain, its missing parts supplied by reference TRBV30 and TRBJ1-1, is SQTIHQWPATLVQPVGSPLSLECTVEGTSNPNLYWYRQAAGRGLQLLFYSVGIGQISSEVPQNLSASRPQDRQFILSSKKLLLSDSGFYLCAWSSGGSVRTEAFFGQGTRLTVV.

The chain links TRBV9 to TRBJ2-1; 7 nucleotides line up with TRBD2. V lost 0 bases, J lost 0 bases, and 6 bases stayed unmatched. The V gene's germline CDR1 is SGDLS and CDR2 YYNGEE. The CDR3 sequence is 17 residues long. CDR3 in DNA: TGTGCCAGCAGCGTAGCTGTGCGGGGGAGCTCCTACAATGAGCAGTTCTTC. Protein product: CASSVAVRGSSYNEQFF.

The chain couples TRBV7-2 to TRBJ2-2; 10 nucleotides align to TRBD2. Trimming took 5 bases from V and 8 from J; bases not matched to a gene: 5. The V gene's germline CDR1 is SGHTA and CDR2 FQGNSA. The CDR3 is made up of 14 amino acids. CDR3 in amino acids: CASSRLAGEGELFF. CDR3 in DNA: TGTGCCAGCAGCCGTCTAGCGGGAGAAGGGGAGCTGTTTTTT.

The V call is TRBV6-5, the J call TRBJ2-1; 8 positions match TRBD2. In germline, CDR1 is MNHEY, CDR2 SVGAGI. This CDR3 contains 14 residues. The V gene end was trimmed by 8 bases and the J gene end by 3 bases; junction bases not matched to a gene: 6. The CDR3 region is CASGGGRRYNEQFF. Written as DNA, the CDR3 is TGTGCCAGCGGAGGCGGGAGGCGCTACAATGAGCAGTTCTTC.

CDR3 in amino acids: CATSRAGSSYNEQFF. DNA of the CDR3: TGTGCCACCAGCAGAGCCGGGAGCTCCTACAATGAGCAGTTCTTC. This chain uses TRBV15 with TRBJ2-1; perhaps TRBD2 as D (6 bases). V lost 1 base and J lost 0, with 7 bases in between. The CDR3 length is 15 residues. Per the germline V gene, CDR1 is LNHNV and CDR2 is YYDKDF (reference sequence).

This chain uses TRBV6-5 with TRBJ1-5, with TRBD1 matching 7 bases. This CDR3 region has 14 residues. Germline V gene sequence: CDR1 MNHEY, CDR2 SVGAGI. The V and J ends lost 5 bases and 4 bases, in that order; junction bases with no gene match: 5. This CDR3 is CASSRQGNNQPQHF. The DNA for the CDR3 is TGTGCCAGCAGTCGACAGGGTAATAATCAGCCCCAGCATTTT.

V and J are TRBV7-9 and TRBJ1-4; 7 bases are a match to TRBD1. The CDR3 extends over 15 amino acids. The J segment lost 7 bases and the V segment lost 2 bases, leaving 7 bases of the junction unmatched. The germline gives CDR1 SEHNR, CDR2 FQNEAQ (reference sequence). CDR3 in DNA: TGTGCCAGCAGCTTACTCACAGGGGTCTCTGAAAAACTGTTTTTT. It specifies CASSLLTGVSEKLFF.

The sample holds a few counts of this clone. V and J are TRBV10-3 and TRBJ1-1; 10 nucleotides align to TRBD1. The trim removed 3 bases at V and 3 bases at J, leaving 4 bases unmatched. The CDR3 loop spans 15 amino acids. Germline CDR1 is ENHRY and CDR2 is SYGVKD. CDR3 sequence: CAISERQGADTEAFF. In DNA, the CDR3 is TGTGCCATCAGTGAACGACAGGGGGCTGACACTGAAGCTTTCTTT.